The clone carrying this TCR beta chain came up many times. Unique molecular identifiers were incorporated during preparation of the TCRbeta library. TCRdb reanalysed the PCR reads using MiXCR and keeps one entry per CDR3 protein. The sample yields a few hundred thousand distinct CDR3 sequences, about an eighth seen once. This record comes from a study of T-cell reconstitution after alpha-beta-depleted transplantation in children. The germline CDR1 and CDR2 sequences are SQVTM and ANQGSEA. V was trimmed by 6 bases and J by 3 bases, leaving 20 bases between them. CDR3 size: 15 residues. The chain employs TRBV29-1 and TRBJ1-1; D is possibly TRBD1 (6 bases). This material consisted of PBMCs, taken from the stem cell graft. The TCR comes from a human donor who donated a stem cell graft to a child with Fanconi anemia. CDR3: CSVVKTGIKDTEAFF. The CDR3 region has the DNA TGCAGCGTGGTCAAGACAGGTATCAAGGACACTGAAGCTTTCTTT.